Presented here are 20 T cell receptor beta chains from one specimen sequenced in a study of blood T cell repertoires in COVID-19. Data came from immunoSEQ multiplex PCR; TCRdb stores just in-frame clones and leaves some out. The sample consists of some 350,000 clones, approximately 90% of them appearing once. The sample was peripheral blood. The receptors were gathered from a woman aged 18-30 years who had recovered from COVID-19.

V and J are TRBV7-2 and TRBJ2-3, with 8 nucleotides matching TRBD2. J lost 1 base, V lost 3 bases, and 6 bases had no gene match. Germline CDR1 reads SGHTA; CDR2 reads FQGNSA. The CDR3 has 16 residues. In DNA, the CDR3 is TGTGCCAGCAGCTTGAGAGCGGGAGATCGCACAGATACGCAGTATTTT. It yields the protein CASSLRAGDRTDTQYF. The full variable domain, with the rest looked up from reference TRBV7-2 and TRBJ2-3, is GAGVSQSPSNKVTEKGKDVELRCDPISGHTALYWYRQSLGQGLEFLIYFQGNSAPDKSGLPSDRFSAERTGGSVSTLTIQRTQQEDSAVYLCASSLRAGDRTDTQYFGPGTRLTVL.

The rearrangement joins TRBV12-5 to TRBJ2-2; 12 bases align to TRBD2. Germline V gene lookup returns CDR1 LGHNT and CDR2 FRNRAP. J gave up 7 bases and V 6 bases, and 12 bases lay outside the gene matches. The CDR3 runs 17 residues. The chain's CDR3 is CASGRGLAGSRIGELFF. As DNA, the CDR3 is TGTGCTAGTGGGAGAGGACTAGCGGGGTCAAGGATCGGGGAGCTGTTTTTT.

The V call is TRBV2, the J call TRBJ2-7, with 7 positions matching TRBD1. There are 13 residues in the CDR3. Germline loops: CDR1 SNHLY, CDR2 FYNNEI. V trimming: 5 bases; J trimming: 4 bases; junction bases outside the gene matches: 5. This chain's CDR3 is CASSPGTVYEQYV. The CDR3 coding sequence is TGTGCCAGCAGTCCCGGGACAGTTTACGAGCAGTACGTC.

The CDR3 sequence: CASSFLYTQYF. Here the CDR3 DNA reads TGTGCCAGCAGTTTTTTATATACGCAGTATTTT. The J gene is TRBJ2-3, the V gene TRBV27; D is undetermined. The CDR3 covers 11 residues. The V end was cut by 3 bases, the J end by 7 bases, with 5 bases between. Germline loops: CDR1 MNHEY, CDR2 SMNVEV (reference sequence).

This clone was seen a handful of times. The V gene is TRBV2, the J gene TRBJ2-4; 9 bases map to TRBD2. V gave up 2 bases and J gave up 0 bases; unmatched junction bases: 11. Germline CDR1 SNHLY, CDR2 FYNNEI. This CDR3 has 19 residues. The CDR3 bases are TGTGCCAGCAGTGAAAAAGTCCCTAGCGGGACTCTAGCCAAAAACATTCAGTACTTC. Its translation: CASSEKVPSGTLAKNIQYF.

The rearrangement links TRBV6-5 to TRBJ1-5; tentative D call: TRBD1 (6 bases). Germline CDR1 MNHEY, CDR2 SVGAGI. The CDR3 spans 15 residues. Trimming removed 3 bases at V and 1 base at J, with 10 bases between. CDR3 bases: TGTGCCAGCAGTTATAAGCAGGGGAGCAATCAGCCCCAGCATTTT. Encoded protein: CASSYKQGSNQPQHF.

As for this clone: The sample has other DNA sequences that encode this CDR3 too. The J gene is TRBJ2-3, the V gene TRBV7-9; TRBD1 might be the D (6 bases). There are 13 residues in the CDR3. Per germline, CDR1 SEHNR and CDR2 FQNEAQ (reference sequence). Trimming took 3 bases from V and 3 from J, leaving 7 bases between them. For the CDR3, the DNA is TGTGCCAGCAGCTTGACAGGTACAGATACGCAGTATTTT. It translates to CASSLTGTDTQYF. The whole variable domain, remainder taken from reference TRBV7-9 and TRBJ2-3, is DTGVSQNPRHKITKRGQNVTFRCDPISEHNRLYWYRQTLGQGPEFLTYFQNEAQLEKSRLLSDRFSAERPKGSFSTLEIQRTEQGDSAMYLCASSLTGTDTQYFGPGTRLTVL.

The sample holds a few counts of this clone. The J gene is TRBJ2-1, the V gene TRBV20-1; D possibly corresponds to TRBD2 (6 bases). CDR3 length equals 11 residues. Germline V lookup: CDR1 DFQATT, CDR2 SNEGSKA (reference sequence). Between the trimmed V and J ends, which lost 3 bases and 8 bases, there was a span of 8 bases. The CDR3 region has the DNA TGCAGTGCTAGCGGGAGTGATGAGCAGTTCTTC. It encodes CSASGSDEQFF.

This chain connects TRBV5-6 to TRBJ2-1; 8 nucleotides align to TRBD2. This CDR3 has 14 amino acids. From germline, CDR1 is SGHDT and CDR2 YYEEEE. V gave up 2 bases and J gave up 9 bases; unmatched junction bases: 7. The CDR3 DNA is TGTGCCAGCAGCTTCACCGGGAGGGCCAGTGAGCAGTTCTTC. It specifies CASSFTGRASEQFF. Variable domain in full (rest from reference TRBV5-6 and TRBJ2-1): DAGVTQSPTHLIKTRGQQVTLRCSPKSGHDTVSWYQQALGQGPQFIFQYYEEEERQRGNFPDRFSGHQFPNYSSELNVNALLLGDSALYLCASSFTGRASEQFFGPGTRLTVL.

This chain joins TRBV2 and TRBJ1-4; D unclear. The V end lost 4 bases, the J end lost 2 bases, and 8 bases lay between the germline ends. CDR3 length: 14 amino acids. Germline V CDR1 and CDR2: SNHLY, FYNNEI. CDR3: CASSAGDTNEKLFF. The DNA for the CDR3 is TGTGCCAGCAGTGCGGGAGATACTAATGAAAAACTGTTTTTT.

This chain connects TRBV28 to TRBJ2-2; 7 nucleotides match TRBD1. CDR1 is MDHEN and CDR2 is SYDVKM in the germline V gene. The CDR3 length is 16 residues. V dropped 4 bases and J dropped 6; count of bases not matched to a gene: 11. The CDR3 coding sequence is TGTGCCAGCAGTTCCCCGACAGGGATAGGCTCCGGGGAGCTGTTTTTT. It codes for CASSSPTGIGSGELFF.

The genes are TRBV2 and TRBJ1-1; D gene uncertain. Germline CDR1 reads SNHLY; CDR2 reads FYNNEI. V was shortened by 1 base and J by 6 bases, with 9 bases between the two germline ends. The CDR3 has 13 amino acids. CDR3 bases: TGTGCCAGCAGTGAAGAAAGGAGTCCTGAAGCTTTCTTT. It specifies CASSEERSPEAFF.

This chain links TRBV6-2 or TRBV6-3 with TRBJ1-2; 11 nucleotides line up with TRBD1. This CDR3 is 16 amino acids long. With V trimmed by 5 bases and J by 5 bases, 10 bases remained unmatched. Germline V gene data show CDR1 as MNHEY and CDR2 as SVGEGT. Written as DNA, the CDR3 is TGTGCCAGCAGTGGCGGGACAGGGGGTGCGGAGTATGGCTACACCTTC. As protein: CASSGGTGGAEYGYTF.

The rearrangement links TRBV5-6 to TRBJ1-1; D perhaps matches TRBD1 (5 bases). CDR1 and CDR2 (germline): SGHDT, YYEEEE. The V end lost 0 bases, the J end lost 11 bases, and 11 bases lay between the germline ends. This CDR3 is 12 amino acids long. The CDR3 DNA is TGTGCCAGCAGCTTGGCGGAGGGGCGCGCTTTCTTT. It yields the protein CASSLAEGRAFF.

The chain links TRBV5-5 to TRBJ2-5; 7 bases match TRBD2. V trimming: 4 bases; J trimming: 4 bases; junction bases outside the gene matches: 10. The CDR3 totals 15 residues. Germline CDR1 and CDR2: SGHKS and YYEKEE (reference sequence). The CDR3 nucleotides are TGTGCCAGCAGCCCGGGGGGTTTTCGGGGAGAGACCCAGTACTTC. Protein sequence: CASSPGGFRGETQYF.

As to this clone: The sample contains more than one DNA sequence encoding this CDR3. The chain is built from TRBV7-2 and TRBJ2-1; 13 bases align to TRBD2. The trim removed 5 bases at V and 7 bases at J, leaving 5 bases unmatched. CDR1 and CDR2 (germline): SGHTA, FQGNSA. CDR3 length equals 15 residues. The CDR3 nucleotides read TGTGCCAGCAGCCCCGGACTAGCGGGAGCAAATGAGCAGTTCTTC. This gives the protein CASSPGLAGANEQFF.

The chain has TRBV11-2 and TRBJ1-1, with TRBD1 matching over 7 bases. Germline CDR1 is SGHAT and CDR2 is FQNNGV. This CDR3 is 16 amino acids long. Losses at the gene ends were 5 bases for V and 1 base for J; bases not matched to a gene: 10. The chain's CDR3 is CASSPYRGTENTEAFF. In DNA form, the CDR3 reads TGTGCCAGCAGCCCCTACCGGGGGACAGAGAACACTGAAGCTTTCTTT.

The rearrangement links TRBV5-1 to TRBJ1-1; 7 nucleotides agree with TRBD1. The V gene end was trimmed by 4 bases and the J gene end by 0 bases; junction bases not matched to a gene: 3. CDR1 is SGHRS and CDR2 is YFSETQ in the germline V gene. This CDR3 region has 14 residues. CDR3 nucleotides: TGCGCCAGCAGCCGACAGGGTCTGAACACTGAAGCTTTCTTT. This sequence encodes CASSRQGLNTEAFF.

The chain couples TRBV11-2 to TRBJ2-1, with TRBD2 matching 10 bases. Germline trimming cut 0 bases from V and 4 bases from J; bases unmatched to any gene: 9. This CDR3 has 18 residues. Germline values: CDR1 SGHAT, CDR2 FQNNGV. The CDR3: CASSLELVTSGKYNEQFF. DNA for the CDR3: TGTGCCAGCAGCTTAGAGTTGGTTACTAGCGGGAAATACAATGAGCAGTTCTTC.

The genes are TRBV6-1 and TRBJ2-5; a possible D gene is TRBD1 (6 bases). With 4 bases removed from V and 2 bases from J, the gap between germline ends came to 17 bases. The CDR3 runs to 16 residues. CDR1 and CDR2 from the germline V gene are MNHNS and SASEGT. The CDR3 protein is CASSAQTPGDQETQYF. As DNA, the CDR3 is TGTGCCAGCAGTGCACAGACCCCAGGGGATCAAGAGACCCAGTACTTC.